Following are 22 T cell receptor beta chains from one sample sequenced in a study of shared clonotypes between healthy human individuals. The table came from immunoSEQ multiplex PCR; TCRdb's copy has only in-frame clones and leaves some out. This sample carries a few million clones, roughly 93% of them seen once, and the ten largest clones take about 0.39%. Sequencing used naive CD4+ T cells from PBMCs. Subset denoted: CD45RA+ positively selected. These receptors came from a young man in good health. Some clones in this sample may be carry-over from other donors' samples.

The chain couples TRBV15 to TRBJ1-3; D may be TRBD1 (5 bases). The CDR3 loop spans 15 amino acids. Germline V gene data show CDR1 as LNHNV and CDR2 as YYDKDF (reference sequence). V was cut by 1 base and J by 2 bases, with 9 bases left in between. Here the CDR3 reads CATSRAGSTGNTIYF. The CDR3 DNA reads as TGTGCCACCAGCAGAGCAGGGAGCACTGGAAACACCATATATTTT.

The gene calls are TRBV15 and TRBJ2-5; no reliable D call. V lost 1 base, J lost 1 base, and 10 bases lay in between. This CDR3 is built from 15 residues. From germline, CDR1 is LNHNV and CDR2 YYDKDF (reference sequence). This chain's CDR3 is CATSRVIGPQETQYF. DNA of the CDR3: TGTGCCACCAGCAGAGTCATAGGCCCCCAAGAGACCCAGTACTTC.

This chain links TRBV29-1 with TRBJ2-2, with D unresolved. CDR1 and CDR2 from the germline V gene are SQVTM and ANQGSEA. This CDR3 is built from 11 residues. The V gene lost 1 base and the J gene lost 9 bases, with 6 bases spanning the gap. In DNA form, the CDR3 reads TGCAGCGTTGAAGTGAGACGGGAGCTGTTTTTT. Translated: CSVEVRRELFF.

The chain recombines TRBV7-2 with TRBJ1-3, with TRBD1 identical over 7 bases. The germline CDR1 and CDR2 sequences are SGHTA and FQGNSA. Losses at the gene ends were 7 bases for V and 0 bases for J; bases not matched to a gene: 9. The CDR3 totals 16 residues. DNA of the CDR3: TGTGCCAGCACAAAAGGGGGCCCCTACTCTGGAAACACCATATATTTT. Translated, it gives CASTKGGPYSGNTIYF.

J is TRBJ1-4 and V is TRBV28; D is unresolved. The CDR3 covers 15 residues. The V gene's germline CDR1 is MDHEN and CDR2 SYDVKM. With 4 bases removed from V and 0 bases from J, the gap between germline ends came to 9 bases. The chain's CDR3 is CASSSITTTNEKLFF. CDR3 coding DNA: TGTGCCAGCAGTTCGATTACGACAACTAATGAAAAACTGTTTTTT.

The chain carries TRBV18 and TRBJ2-7, with unresolved D. V lost 2 bases and J lost 0, with 11 bases in between. Germline loops: CDR1 KGHSH, CDR2 LQKENI. The CDR3 is made up of 15 amino acids. The chain's CDR3 is CASSPSAPASYEQYF. The CDR3 DNA sequence: TGTGCCAGCTCACCATCTGCACCAGCCTCCTACGAGCAGTACTTC.

The chain uses TRBV5-1 and TRBJ1-1; TRBD1 matches 8 bases. Germline trimming cut 5 bases from V and 3 bases from J; bases unmatched to any gene: 9. Per the germline V gene, CDR1 is SGHRS and CDR2 is YFSETQ. The CDR3 is made up of 15 amino acids. In nucleotides, the CDR3 is TGCGCCAGCAGGAGAGGACAGGGTGGAGACACTGAAGCTTTCTTT. Translating gives CASRRGQGGDTEAFF. The full variable domain, in which reference TRBV5-1 and TRBJ1-1 provide the parts outside the CDR3, is KAGVTQTPRYLIKTRGQQVTLSCSPISGHRSVSWYQQTPGQGLQFLFEYFSETQRNKGNFPGRFSGRQFSNSRSEMNVSTLELGDSALYLCASRRGQGGDTEAFFGQGTRLTVV.

The V call is TRBV7-3, the J call TRBJ2-1, with D uncertain. V lost 0 bases and J lost 8, with 11 bases in between. Germline V gene data show CDR1 as SGHTA and CDR2 as FQGTGA. The CDR3 covers 14 residues. The DNA of the CDR3 is TGTGCCAGCAGCTTAACGGCCCGTTGGGATGAGCAGTTCTTC. Residues: CASSLTARWDEQFF. The full variable domain, in which reference TRBV7-3 and TRBJ2-1 provide the parts outside the CDR3, is GAGVSQTPSNKVTEKGKYVELRCDPISGHTALYWYRQSLGQGPEFLIYFQGTGAADDSGLPNDRFFAVRPEGSVSTLKIQRTERGDSAVYLCASSLTARWDEQFFGPGTRLTVL.

The chain uses TRBV18 and TRBJ1-2, with D possibly being TRBD1 (5 bases). Germline lookup yields CDR1 KGHSH and CDR2 LQKENI. V was cut by 2 bases and J by 0 bases, with 19 bases left in between. The CDR3 has 18 amino acids. The DNA for the CDR3 is TGTGCCAGCTCACCATTTGGAGGGGAGGCTGTGGCTAACTATGGCTACACCTTC. This translates into CASSPFGGEAVANYGYTF.

For this clone: This sample also contains other DNA sequences that code for the same CDR3. The V gene is TRBV5-4, the J gene TRBJ1-3; D unclear. The CDR3 extends over 15 amino acids. Per the germline V gene, CDR1 is SGHNT and CDR2 is YYREEE (reference sequence). V was shortened by 0 bases and J by 0 bases, with 7 bases between the two germline ends. Written as DNA, the CDR3 is TGTGCCAGCAGCTTGGACCGGGGCTCTGGAAACACCATATATTTT. Its protein product is CASSLDRGSGNTIYF.

The genes are TRBV5-1 and TRBJ1-3, with 9 bases identical to TRBD1. The CDR3 contains 15 residues. CDR1 and CDR2 from the germline V gene are SGHRS and YFSETQ. Trimming took 4 bases from V and 2 from J; bases not matched to a gene: 4. The CDR3 nucleotides are TGCGCCAGCAGCCCCGGACAGGGGACTGGAAACACCATATATTTT. Its protein product is CASSPGQGTGNTIYF.

The V call is TRBV7-9, the J call TRBJ2-4; possible D gene TRBD2, 7 bases. Trimming stripped 5 bases from V and 8 bases from J, with 16 bases between. This CDR3 has 14 residues. CDR1 SEHNR and CDR2 FQNEAQ come from the germline V gene (reference sequence). The CDR3: CASSPPGGGDIQYF. The CDR3 DNA reads as TGTGCCAGCAGCCCGCCGGGGGGCGGGGACATTCAGTACTTC.

The rearrangement links TRBV7-9 to TRBJ2-1; TRBD2 aligns across 10 bases. Trimming at V came to 0 bases and at J to 8 bases, leaving 13 bases not matched to a gene. CDR1 and CDR2 (germline): SEHNR, FQNEAQ (reference sequence). The CDR3 loop spans 18 amino acids. This CDR3 reads CASSLASTWGTSADEQFF. The CDR3 DNA reads as TGTGCCAGCAGCTTAGCGTCCACTTGGGGGACTAGCGCTGATGAGCAGTTCTTC.

Turning to this clone: This CDR3 is also generated by other DNA sequences in the sample. The CDR3 coding sequence is TGTGCCAGCAGCTCCACCGGGGAGCTGTTTTTT. This gives the protein CASSSTGELFF. The J gene is TRBJ2-2, the V gene TRBV9; D ambiguous. The CDR3 runs to 11 residues. Germline values: CDR1 SGDLS, CDR2 YYNGEE. V lost 4 bases and J 4 bases, leaving 2 bases between the germline ends. Drawing the rest from reference TRBV9 and TRBJ2-2, the complete variable domain is DSGVTQTPKHLITATGQRVTLRCSPRSGDLSVYWYQQSLDQGLQFLIQYYNGEERAKGNILERFSAQQFPDLHSELNLSSLELGDSALYFCASSSTGELFFGEGSRLTVL.

The chain links TRBV27 to TRBJ1-5, with 8 nucleotides matching TRBD1. This CDR3 is 15 amino acids long. Germline assignment: CDR1 MNHEY and CDR2 SMNVEV (reference sequence). V lost 5 bases, J lost 9 bases, and 12 bases stayed unmatched. The CDR3 sequence is CASSPDRDRFRPQHF. Here the CDR3 DNA reads TGTGCCAGCAGTCCTGATCGGGACAGGTTTAGGCCCCAGCATTTT.

The chain joins TRBV28 to TRBJ2-3, with 10 bases matching TRBD2. Germline values: CDR1 MDHEN, CDR2 SYDVKM. This CDR3 region has 15 residues. V lost 5 bases to trimming and J lost 4 bases; unmatched junction nucleotides: 6. CDR3 DNA: TGTGCCAGCAGTCCCGAGAGCGGGAGGGCAGATACGCAGTATTTT. Protein: CASSPESGRADTQYF.

The genes are TRBV28 and TRBJ2-1; 10 positions agree with TRBD2. CDR1 and CDR2 (germline): MDHEN, SYDVKM. Trimming took 6 bases from V and 7 from J; bases not matched to a gene: 9. The CDR3 runs to 15 residues. The CDR3 sequence is CASRPSSGRGNEQFF. The DNA for the CDR3 is TGTGCCAGCAGACCCTCTAGCGGGAGAGGGAATGAGCAGTTCTTC.

The chain links TRBV5-1 to TRBJ1-2; no definite D call. This CDR3 is 13 amino acids long. The V end lost 6 bases, the J end lost 0 bases, and 9 bases lay between the germline ends. Per the germline V gene, CDR1 is SGHRS and CDR2 is YFSETQ. CDR3 nucleotides: TGCGCCAGCACCGGAGTTCCTAACTATGGCTACACCTTC. Translating gives CASTGVPNYGYTF.

The chain joins TRBV11-2 to TRBJ2-1; 7 bases are a match to TRBD2. Looked up from germline, CDR1 is SGHAT and CDR2 is FQNNGV. The CDR3 runs to 15 residues. J was trimmed by 3 bases and V by 4 bases; bases with no gene match: 6. The CDR3 region is CASSSIAGIYNEQFF. The CDR3 DNA reads as TGTGCCAGCAGCTCGATAGCGGGCATCTACAATGAGCAGTTCTTC.

Comment on this clone: Other DNA sequences in this sample translate to the same CDR3. This rearrangement joins TRBV7-6 to TRBJ1-1, with D hard to call. Germline CDR1 SGHVS, CDR2 FNYEAQ. Trimming stripped 5 bases from V and 3 bases from J, with 10 bases between. The CDR3 extends over 13 amino acids. The CDR3 region is CASSADRDTEAFF. In nucleotides, the CDR3 is TGTGCCAGCAGCGCCGACCGGGACACTGAAGCTTTCTTT.

The chain is built from TRBV7-3 and TRBJ2-1; TRBD1 matches at 7 bases. With 5 bases clipped from V and 4 bases from J, the junction kept 8 bases outside the gene matches. CDR3 length: 15 amino acids. The germline V gene encodes CDR1 SGHTA and CDR2 FQGTGA. The CDR3 loop is CASSPIQGVYNEQFF. DNA for the CDR3: TGTGCCAGCAGCCCCATTCAGGGGGTTTACAATGAGCAGTTCTTC.

This clone was observed once. V usage is TRBV4-1 and J usage is TRBJ2-2; 7 positions agree with TRBD2. The germline gives CDR1 MGHRA, CDR2 YSYEKL. V was pared by 0 bases and J by 3 bases, with 4 bases of the junction left unmatched. The CDR3 spans 16 residues. As DNA, the CDR3 is TGCGCCAGCAGCCAAGATGGGAGGGCCGACACCGGGGAGCTGTTTTTT. Residues: CASSQDGRADTGELFF.